These 21 T cell receptor beta chains were sequenced from one sample in a study of blood T cell repertoires in COVID-19. Using immunoSEQ multiplex PCR, the repertoire was profiled, and TCRdb retains in-frame clones only, with some absent. This sample has some 180,000 clones; 80% to 90% occur once, and the top ten carry about 10%. Input material: peripheral blood. The receptors were sampled from a woman aged 40-49 years with COVID-19, enrolled during active disease.

This clone was recorded once. This chain connects TRBV3-1 (or the pseudogene TRBV3-2) to TRBJ2-7; 7 bases line up with TRBD2. This CDR3 has 17 amino acids. J gave up 0 bases and V 1 base, and 9 bases lay outside the gene matches. Germline CDR1 reads LGHDT; CDR2 reads YNNKEL (reference sequence). The CDR3 region has the DNA TGTGCCAGCAGCCAAGTGGCTAGGGGAGGGAACTCCTACGAGCAGTACTTC. Its protein product is CASSQVARGGNSYEQYF.

The V gene is TRBV5-4, the J gene TRBJ2-3; weak D call: TRBD1 (5 bases). There are 15 residues in the CDR3. CDR1 is SGHNT, CDR2 YYREEE, per germline (reference sequence). The V end lost 4 bases, the J end lost 2 bases, and 14 bases lay between the germline ends. The CDR3 loop is CASSPETALTDTQYF. Written as DNA, the CDR3 is TGTGCCAGCAGCCCCGAGACAGCACTCACAGATACGCAGTATTTT.

The chain joins TRBV2 to TRBJ2-4, with D maybe TRBD1 (6 bases). The ends were cut back, 7 bases at V and 8 bases at J, with 15 bases in the middle. Germline V lookup: CDR1 SNHLY, CDR2 FYNNEI. The CDR3 has 13 residues. The CDR3 nucleotides read TGTGCCAGCAATCGGCAGGGGCGGGACATTCAGTACTTC. Translating gives CASNRQGRDIQYF. Full variable domain (outside the CDR3, taken from reference TRBV2 and TRBJ2-4): EPEVTQTPSHQVTQMGQEVILRCVPISNHLYFYWYRQILGQKVEFLVSFYNNEISEKSEIFDDQFSVERPDGSNFTLKIRSTKLEDSAMYFCASNRQGRDIQYFGAGTRLSVL.

The sample holds one count of this clone. The rearrangement uses TRBV10-1 and TRBJ2-1; 12 nucleotides match TRBD2. The CDR3 contains 18 residues. Germline V gene lookup returns CDR1 WNHNN and CDR2 SYGVQD (reference sequence). Trimming cost V 4 bases and J 4 bases; bases outside gene matches: 11. In nucleotides, the CDR3 is TGCGCCAGCAGTGGACTAGCGGGAGAGGGGAGAAGGTACAATGAGCAGTTCTTC. It specifies CASSGLAGEGRRYNEQFF.

The rearrangement links TRBV29-1 to TRBJ2-5, with unresolved D. V was trimmed by 7 bases and J by 5 bases, leaving 8 bases between them. This CDR3 spans 10 amino acids. CDR1 and CDR2 (germline): SQVTM, ANQGSEA. The CDR3 protein is CSGEVETQYF. The CDR3, as DNA: TGCAGCGGCGAGGTGGAGACCCAGTACTTC. The entire variable domain, with the rest obtained from reference TRBV29-1 and TRBJ2-5, is as follows: SAVISQKPSRDICQRGTSLTIQCQVDSQVTMMFWYRQQPGQSLTLIATANQGSEATYESGFVIDKFPISRPNLTFSTLTVSNMSPEDSSIYLCSGEVETQYFGPGTRLLVL.

This chain links TRBV7-9 with TRBJ2-1; TRBD2 agrees at 7 bases. V dropped 5 bases and J dropped 4; count of bases not matched to a gene: 8. CDR1 and CDR2 (germline): SEHNR, FQNEAQ (reference sequence). This CDR3 contains 15 residues. This CDR3 reads CASSPTGTTYNEQFF. The CDR3 DNA follows: TGTGCCAGCAGCCCTACCGGGACTACGTACAATGAGCAGTTCTTC.

The CDR3 loop is CASSLSSGTEAFF. CDR3 DNA: TGTGCCAGCAGCTTAAGCTCCGGCACTGAAGCTTTCTTT. The V gene is TRBV11-2, the J gene TRBJ1-1; no firm D call. CDR1 and CDR2 from the germline V gene are SGHAT and FQNNGV. V dropped 2 bases and J dropped 4 bases, with 8 bases sitting between them. This CDR3 comprises 13 residues.

The rearrangement joins TRBV19 to TRBJ2-2, with a possible D match to TRBD1 (6 bases). CDR3 length: 12 residues. Trimming took off 5 bases at V and 6 bases at J, with 7 bases between the two ends. Germline assignment: CDR1 LNHDA and CDR2 SQIVND (reference sequence). The CDR3 sequence is CASSEGAGELFF. In DNA form, the CDR3 reads TGTGCCAGTAGTGAGGGGGCCGGGGAGCTGTTTTTT.

The genes are TRBV4-1 and TRBJ1-1, with D perhaps matching TRBD1 (6 bases). The CDR3 extends over 15 amino acids. Trimming pared 4 bases from V and 0 bases from J, leaving 12 bases between. Germline V gene lookup returns CDR1 MGHRA and CDR2 YSYEKL. The CDR3 nucleotides read TGCGCCAGCAGCCGGGAGACAGGAATGAACACTGAAGCTTTCTTT. Its protein is CASSRETGMNTEAFF.

This clone appeared a single time. The V gene is TRBV12-3 or TRBV12-4, the J gene TRBJ1-2; D not certain. Trimming stripped 6 bases from V and 6 bases from J, with 14 bases between. The CDR3 runs to 13 residues. CDR3 region: CASRLDTLHGYTF. CDR3 bases: TGTGCCAGCAGACTCGACACTCTGCATGGCTACACCTTC.

This clone was counted once. This chain joins TRBV20-1 and TRBJ1-2; D gene uncertain. The CDR3 totals 11 residues. Germline CDR1 is DFQATT and CDR2 is SNEGSKA (reference sequence). The germline V and J ends were trimmed by 3 bases and 5 bases, with 7 bases remaining between them. In nucleotides, the CDR3 is TGCAGTGCTAGCCAGATATATGGCTACACCTTC. This gives the protein CSASQIYGYTF.

The chain uses TRBV28 and TRBJ1-1; D is unresolved. The CDR3 sequence is 11 residues long. Trimming took 7 bases from V and 1 from J, leaving 4 bases between them. Looked up from germline, CDR1 is MDHEN and CDR2 is SYDVKM. CDR3 nucleotide sequence: TGTGCCAGCACGGGGAACACTGAAGCTTTCTTT. Its protein is CASTGNTEAFF.

The V call is TRBV28, the J call TRBJ2-2; no reliable D call. The germline gives CDR1 MDHEN, CDR2 SYDVKM. Trimming took off 10 bases at V and 4 bases at J, with 10 bases between the two ends. The CDR3 loop spans 12 amino acids. CDR3 region: CATKLPTGELFF. The CDR3 DNA is TGTGCCACTAAACTTCCCACCGGGGAGCTGTTTTTT. Drawing the rest from reference TRBV28 and TRBJ2-2, the complete variable domain is DVKVTQSSRYLVKRTGEKVFLECVQDMDHENMFWYRQDPGLGLRLIYFSYDVKMKEKGDIPEGYSVSREKKERFSLILESASTNQTSMYLCATKLPTGELFFGEGSRLTVL.

This clone showed up just once. This chain connects TRBV5-4 to TRBJ2-7, with 7 bases that match TRBD2. Per the germline V gene, CDR1 is SGHNT and CDR2 is YYREEE (reference sequence). The CDR3 covers 16 residues. Unmatched junction bases numbered 16, after V lost 4 bases and J lost 6 bases. CDR3 residues: CASSPARLAAPGEQYF. In nucleotides, the CDR3 is TGTGCCAGCAGCCCGGCGCGTCTAGCGGCCCCGGGCGAGCAGTACTTC.

This chain joins TRBV10-3 and TRBJ2-2; D is possibly TRBD1 (5 bases). The length of the CDR3 is 16 residues. V lost 5 bases and J 5 bases, leaving 18 bases between the germline ends. Germline V lookup: CDR1 ENHRY, CDR2 SYGVKD. The CDR3 bases are TGTGCCATCAGTCCCCGGACAAGTCAGGTTACCGGGGAGCTGTTTTTT. Its translation is CAISPRTSQVTGELFF.

This chain connects TRBV18 to TRBJ1-6; D gene unclear. Per the germline V gene, CDR1 is KGHSH and CDR2 is LQKENI. V was pared by 4 bases and J by 5 bases, with 6 bases between. CDR3 size: 13 residues. This CDR3 reads CASSRQDNSPLHF. In DNA form, the CDR3 reads TGTGCCAGCTCACGCCAGGATAATTCACCCCTCCACTTT.

The chain links TRBV30 to TRBJ2-2; D is ambiguous. The V end lost 5 bases, the J end lost 4 bases, and 17 bases lay between the germline ends. CDR3 length: 15 amino acids. The germline gives CDR1 GTSNPN, CDR2 SVGIG (reference sequence). The CDR3 reads CAWSLDLTTTGELFF. CDR3 nucleotides: TGTGCCTGGTCCCTCGATTTAACAACCACCGGGGAGCTGTTTTTT.

The CDR3 region has the DNA TGTGCCAGCAGCTTAGGGGGGGGCCCCACAGATACGCAGTATTTT. Protein sequence: CASSLGGGPTDTQYF. The gene calls are TRBV7-3 and TRBJ2-3; TRBD2 might be the D (7 bases). Germline V gene lookup returns CDR1 SGHTA and CDR2 FQGTGA. V lost 2 bases and J lost 2, with 11 bases in between. The CDR3 extends over 15 amino acids.

The rearrangement links TRBV19 to TRBJ2-2, with D maybe TRBD1 (6 bases). This CDR3 is 14 amino acids long. CDR1 LNHDA and CDR2 SQIVND come from the germline V gene (reference sequence). With 5 bases removed from V and 5 bases from J, the gap between germline ends came to 12 bases. The CDR3 spells CASSPQGSTGELFF. The CDR3 coding sequence is TGTGCCAGTAGTCCCCAGGGGAGTACCGGGGAGCTGTTTTTT.

The chain uses TRBV7-9 and TRBJ2-7, with a weak D call TRBD2 (5 bases). Germline loops: CDR1 SEHNR, CDR2 FQNEAQ (reference sequence). This CDR3 spans 14 amino acids. The V and J ends lost 1 base and 3 bases respectively, with 10 bases between them. In nucleotides, the CDR3 is TGTGCCAGCAGCTTAGTGTCTGAGGGCTACGAGCAGTACTTC. It encodes CASSLVSEGYEQYF. The whole variable domain, filled in from reference TRBV7-9 and TRBJ2-7, reads DTGVSQNPRHKITKRGQNVTFRCDPISEHNRLYWYRQTLGQGPEFLTYFQNEAQLEKSRLLSDRFSAERPKGSFSTLEIQRTEQGDSAMYLCASSLVSEGYEQYFGPGTRLTVT.

This clone was seen ten or more times. The gene calls are TRBV5-1 and TRBJ2-7; 13 nucleotides align to TRBD2. This CDR3 has 16 amino acids. The V gene's germline CDR1 is SGHRS and CDR2 YFSETQ. Trimming cost V 0 bases and J 5 bases; bases outside gene matches: 5. The CDR3: CASSLGGLAGVDEQYF. As DNA, the CDR3 is TGCGCCAGCAGCTTGGGTGGACTAGCGGGAGTCGACGAGCAGTACTTC.